The sequence of this T cell receptor beta chain was determined in a study of control samples from healthy donors and cancer patients. TCRdb keeps only in-frame clones here, not all; method: immunoSEQ multiplex PCR. The profile shows 88,000 or so clones, just under 95% of them singletons. Material for sequencing was blood. The clonotype was recovered from a woman aged 18-35 years in good health.

The CDR3 region is CASSDEGGGANVLTF. The CDR3 DNA follows: TGTGCCAGCAGTGACGAGGGCGGTGGGGCCAACGTCCTGACTTTC. The chain couples TRBV6-1 to TRBJ2-6, with a weak D call TRBD2 (5 bases). The ends were cut back, 3 bases at V and 3 bases at J, with 9 bases in the middle. CDR1 is MNHNS and CDR2 is SASEGT in the germline V gene. The CDR3 consists of 15 residues.